This T cell receptor beta chain was recovered during a study of blood T cell repertoires in COVID-19. Germline V gene sequence: CDR1 SGDLS, CDR2 YYNGEE. Trimming removed 3 bases from V and 4 bases from J, with 10 bases in between. This CDR3 has 13 amino acids. Profiled with immunoSEQ multiplex PCR; TCRdb holds only in-frame clones, not every one. The table has about 97,000 clones, around nine tenths seen once. This clone is a singleton in its sample. The V gene is TRBV9, the J gene TRBJ1-1; D may be TRBD1 (5 bases). The TCR was taken from a human donor in a cohort sampled during active COVID-19. Sample: peripheral blood. CDR3 region: CASSEGSATEAFF. In DNA, the CDR3 is TGTGCCAGCAGCGAGGGGTCGGCCACTGAAGCTTTCTTT.